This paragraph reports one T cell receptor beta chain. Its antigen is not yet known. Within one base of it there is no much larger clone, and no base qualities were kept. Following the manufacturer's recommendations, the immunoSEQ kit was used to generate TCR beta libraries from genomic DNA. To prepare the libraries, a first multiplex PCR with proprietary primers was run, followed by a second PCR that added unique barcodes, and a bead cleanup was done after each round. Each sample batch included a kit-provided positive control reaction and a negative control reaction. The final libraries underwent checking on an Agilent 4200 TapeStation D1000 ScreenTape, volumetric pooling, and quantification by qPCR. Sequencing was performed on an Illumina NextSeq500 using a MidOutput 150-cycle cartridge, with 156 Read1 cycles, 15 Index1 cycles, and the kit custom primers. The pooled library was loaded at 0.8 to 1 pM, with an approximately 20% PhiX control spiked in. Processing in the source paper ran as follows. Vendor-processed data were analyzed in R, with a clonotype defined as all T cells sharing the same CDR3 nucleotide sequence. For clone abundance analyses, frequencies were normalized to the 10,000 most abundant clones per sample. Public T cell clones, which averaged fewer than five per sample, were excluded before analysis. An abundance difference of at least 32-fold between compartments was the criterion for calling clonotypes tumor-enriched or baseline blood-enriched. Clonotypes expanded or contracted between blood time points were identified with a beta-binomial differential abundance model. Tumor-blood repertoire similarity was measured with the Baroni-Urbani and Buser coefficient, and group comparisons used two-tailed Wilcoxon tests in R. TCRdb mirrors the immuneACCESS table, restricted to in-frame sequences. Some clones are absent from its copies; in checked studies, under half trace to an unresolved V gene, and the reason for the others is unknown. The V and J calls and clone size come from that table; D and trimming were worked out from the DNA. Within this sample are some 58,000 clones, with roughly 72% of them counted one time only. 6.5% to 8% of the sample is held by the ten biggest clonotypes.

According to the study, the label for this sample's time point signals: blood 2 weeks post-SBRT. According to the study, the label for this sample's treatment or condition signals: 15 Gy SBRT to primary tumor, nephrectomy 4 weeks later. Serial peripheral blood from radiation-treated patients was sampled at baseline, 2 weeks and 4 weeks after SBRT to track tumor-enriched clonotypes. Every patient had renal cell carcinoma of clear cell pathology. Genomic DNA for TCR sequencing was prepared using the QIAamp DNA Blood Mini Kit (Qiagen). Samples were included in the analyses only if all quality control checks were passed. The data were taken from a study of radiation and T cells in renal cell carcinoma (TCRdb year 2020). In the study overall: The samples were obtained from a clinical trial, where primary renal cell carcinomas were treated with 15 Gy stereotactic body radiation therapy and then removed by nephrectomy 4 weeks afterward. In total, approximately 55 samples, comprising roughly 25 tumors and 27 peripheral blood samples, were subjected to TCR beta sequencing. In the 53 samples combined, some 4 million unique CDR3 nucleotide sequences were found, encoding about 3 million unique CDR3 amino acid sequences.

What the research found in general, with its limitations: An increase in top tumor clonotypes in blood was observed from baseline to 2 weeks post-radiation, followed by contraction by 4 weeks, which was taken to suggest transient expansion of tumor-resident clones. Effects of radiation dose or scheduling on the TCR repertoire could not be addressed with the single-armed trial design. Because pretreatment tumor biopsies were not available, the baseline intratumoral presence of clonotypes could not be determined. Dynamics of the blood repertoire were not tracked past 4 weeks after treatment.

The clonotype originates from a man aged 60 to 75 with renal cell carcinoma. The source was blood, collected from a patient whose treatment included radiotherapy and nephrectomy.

The base sequence is TGTGCCAGCAGCTTCGGTCTACTAAACACTGAAGCTTTCTTT. Its protein is CASSFGLLNTEAFF. The chain joins TRBV11-2 to TRBJ1-1, with the D gene not clear enough to name. The cysteine opens and the phenylalanine closes a CDR3 of 14 amino acids. The sequence is cut down to CDR3 DNA, 42 bases in frame from base 1. The junction shows trimming of 3 bases on V and 2 bases on J, plus 10 bases between the germline ends. CDR1 and CDR2 (SGHAT, FQNNGV) derive from the germline V gene.